These T cell receptor beta chains were read from a single sample in a study of T cells after yellow fever vaccination. TCRdb fed the 5' RACE reads into MiXCR, producing one record per CDR3 protein. The sample contains nearly 550,000 distinct CDR3 sequences, over 15% of which appear only once. Here the sequenced sample was PBMCs, taken 15 days after the yellow fever booster vaccination. These receptors all come from a man aged 30 to 39 who received the YFV17D yellow fever vaccine. Each CDR3 is given with its conserved first and last residue. D genes are given only for firm matches. Clone size is given for some rows only: seen once, a few or many times, or a class if the clone is expanded.

v_gene,j_gene,abundance,d_gene,CDR3nt,CDR3aa
TRBV23-1,TRBJ2-1,.,.,TGCGCCAGCAGTCAGAATGACGCGGGACGGGAATACAATGAGCAGTTCTTC,CASSQNDAGREYNEQFF
TRBV6-5,TRBJ2-7,.,TRBD2,TGTGCCAGCAGTTTCGAGACTAGCGGGAGTTACGAGCAGTACTTC,CASSFETSGSYEQYF
TRBV27,TRBJ2-5,few,TRBD2,TGTGCCAGTTTAGGACTAGCGGGAGGGGAGGAGACCCAGTACTTC,CASLGLAGGEETQYF
TRBV6-5,TRBJ2-5,.,.,TGTGCCAGCAGTTACGGGAGAAGAAAGGACAGTCAAGGGGAGACCCAGTACTTC,CASSYGRRKDSQGETQYF
TRBV4-3,TRBJ2-5,.,.,TGCGCCAGCAGCCAAGATATTACAGTCCAAGAGACCCAGTACTTC,CASSQDITVQETQYF
TRBV10-3,TRBJ2-7,.,TRBD2,TGTGCCATCAGCCCAGCGGGGAGCTCCGATTATTACGAGCAGTACTTC,CAISPAGSSDYYEQYF
TRBV12-3/TRBV12-4,TRBJ2-1,.,TRBD2,TGTGCCAGCTCTAACCTAGCGGGAGTTCTCAATGAGCAGTTCTTC,CASSNLAGVLNEQFF
TRBV18,TRBJ2-7,.,.,TGTGCCAGCTCGACGGGGGTCTCCTACGAGCAGTACTTC,CASSTGVSYEQYF
TRBV12-3/TRBV12-4,TRBJ2-7,.,TRBD1,TGTGCCAGCAGCCAGGGGACAGCCTATAACTACGAGCAGTACTTC,CASSQGTAYNYEQYF
TRBV10-3,TRBJ2-3,.,.,TGTGCCATCAGTGAGGAGGGAGTAGATACGCAGTATTTT,CAISEEGVDTQYF
TRBV12-3/TRBV12-4,TRBJ1-5,.,.,TGTGCCAGCAGTTTATTAGGGGGGCGAGGGAATCAGCCCCAGCATTTT,CASSLLGGRGNQPQHF
TRBV12-5,TRBJ1-5,.,.,TGTGCTAGTGGTTTGGTCGGAGGGAATCAGCCCCAGCATTTT,CASGLVGGNQPQHF
TRBV27,TRBJ1-6,few,.,TGTGCCAGCAGCCCTGGGAGGGGGAACTATAATTCACCCCTCCACTTT,CASSPGRGNYNSPLHF
TRBV5-6,TRBJ2-7,.,.,TGTGCCAGCAGCTTGATTTCCAGGGGCTACGAGCAGTACTTC,CASSLISRGYEQYF
TRBV30,TRBJ2-3,many,.,TGTGCCTGGAGTGTACCCGGATCAAGCACAGATACGCAGTATTTT,CAWSVPGSSTDTQYF
TRBV11-2,TRBJ2-2,few,TRBD2,TGTGCCAGCAGCTTAAGACTAGCGGACACCGGGGAGCTGTTTTTT,CASSLRLADTGELFF
TRBV7-8,TRBJ2-2,few,.,TGTGCCAGCAGCTACGCGGTGGGAACCGGGGAGCTGTTTTTT,CASSYAVGTGELFF
TRBV7-2,TRBJ2-7,few,.,TGTGCCAGCAGTCGTCAGGGTCCTCGGAACGAGCAGTACTTC,CASSRQGPRNEQYF
TRBV7-9,TRBJ2-5,.,.,TGTGCCAGCAGCCCTACCGGGGGCGCGGGGACCCAGTACTTC,CASSPTGGAGTQYF
TRBV5-1,TRBJ1-1,few,.,TGCGCCAGCAGCTTGGGGGGCAGCGGTGACACTGAAGCTTTCTTT,CASSLGGSGDTEAFF
TRBV12-3/TRBV12-4,TRBJ2-2,few,.,TGTGCCAGCAGTTTAAAACAGGGGAACACCGGGGAGCTGTTTTTT,CASSLKQGNTGELFF
TRBV27,TRBJ1-2,.,TRBD1,TGTGCCAGCAAAGGACAGGGCCCCTATGGCTACACCTTC,CASKGQGPYGYTF
TRBV5-1,TRBJ1-6,.,.,TGCGCCAGCAGCTTGGGAGGGAGACTCTCACCCCTCCACTTT,CASSLGGRLSPLHF
TRBV11-2,TRBJ2-3,.,.,TGTGCCAGCAGCTTAGTCCACGGGGGAATCTCAGATACGCAGTATTTT,CASSLVHGGISDTQYF
TRBV5-1,TRBJ2-7,few,TRBD1,TGCGCCAGCAGCAAGGGGACAGGAATCGAGAGCGAGCAGTACTTC,CASSKGTGIESEQYF
TRBV20-1,TRBJ2-7,.,TRBD2,TGCAGTGCTAGCCCTAGCGGGAGGGGTAGCTCCTACGAGCAGTACTTC,CSASPSGRGSSYEQYF
TRBV20-1,TRBJ2-7,few,.,TGCAGTGCTGGGCCTTCAGGGGTCGAGCAGTACTTC,CSAGPSGVEQYF
TRBV6-5,TRBJ2-7,.,.,TGTGCCAGCAGTTACGCGACTAGTCCGGTGGAGCAGTACTTC,CASSYATSPVEQYF
TRBV7-2,TRBJ2-3,few,TRBD1,TGTGCCAGCAGCCCTTTGCGGACAGGGGATTTCACAGATACGCAGTATTTT,CASSPLRTGDFTDTQYF
TRBV12-3/TRBV12-4,TRBJ2-1,few,.,TGTGCCAGCGGCGCACCAGGCGGGCTACACAATGAGCAGTTCTTC,CASGAPGGLHNEQFF
TRBV5-1,TRBJ2-1,few,.,TGCGCCAGCAGCTTGTTTGGTGGTAGTAGGAAGGACAATGAGCAGTTCTTC,CASSLFGGSRKDNEQFF
TRBV19,TRBJ2-7,.,TRBD2,TGTGCCAGTAGTACTAGCGGGAGTAACCACGAGCAGTACTTC,CASSTSGSNHEQYF
TRBV7-2,TRBJ2-7,.,.,TGTGCCAGCAGCGTTATGACCTACGAGCAGTACTTC,CASSVMTYEQYF
TRBV10-3,TRBJ2-1,.,TRBD2,TGTGCCAGCCAAGGGACTAGCGGGAGCTCCTACAATGAGCAGTTCTTC,CASQGTSGSSYNEQFF
TRBV5-1,TRBJ2-5,.,.,TGCGCCAGCAGCCGTGGGGACACACTTGGAGAGACCCAGTACTTC,CASSRGDTLGETQYF
TRBV4-3,TRBJ2-5,few,.,TGCGCCAGCAGCCAAGAGCTCCAGCGTAACCAAGAGACCCAGTACTTC,CASSQELQRNQETQYF
TRBV6-5,TRBJ2-6,few,.,TGTGCCAGCAGTTGGGCTTGGGGTCGTGGGGCCAACGTCCTGACTTTC,CASSWAWGRGANVLTF
TRBV7-2,TRBJ2-2,many,.,TGTGCCAGCGGTTCGAACGGGATCACCGGGGAGCTGTTTTTT,CASGSNGITGELFF
TRBV2,TRBJ2-3,.,TRBD2,TGTGCCAGCAGTGAAGGATTGCTAGCGGCTGGCACAGATACGCAGTATTTT,CASSEGLLAAGTDTQYF
TRBV15,TRBJ2-5,few,TRBD1,TGTGCCACCCATGACAGGGAACAGGAGACCCAGTACTTC,CATHDREQETQYF
TRBV20-1,TRBJ2-2,.,.,TGCAGTCCTCGGCACGGGAACACCGGGGAGCTGTTTTTT,CSPRHGNTGELFF
TRBV6-6,TRBJ2-3,.,.,TGTGCCAGCACCTCAGGGTCGGATACGCAGTATTTT,CASTSGSDTQYF
TRBV6-1,TRBJ2-6,few,.,TGTGCCAGCAGACGACCCCAGACAGCTGGGGCCAACGTCCTGACTTTC,CASRRPQTAGANVLTF
TRBV30,TRBJ1-5,.,.,TGTGCCTGGAGTCCCGCGGGGAATCAGCCCCAGCATTTT,CAWSPAGNQPQHF
TRBV10-3,TRBJ2-2,few,TRBD1,TGTGCCATCAGTCATGACAGGGACACCGGGGAGCTGTTTTTT,CAISHDRDTGELFF
TRBV28,TRBJ1-6,.,.,TGTGCCAGCAGAACTGGGACTGGGCTGGGTTCACCCCTCCACTTT,CASRTGTGLGSPLHF
TRBV29-1,TRBJ2-1,.,.,TGCAGCGTTGAAGATAGGGCCAGGGGTTCGTCGAATGAGCAGTTCTTC,CSVEDRARGSSNEQFF